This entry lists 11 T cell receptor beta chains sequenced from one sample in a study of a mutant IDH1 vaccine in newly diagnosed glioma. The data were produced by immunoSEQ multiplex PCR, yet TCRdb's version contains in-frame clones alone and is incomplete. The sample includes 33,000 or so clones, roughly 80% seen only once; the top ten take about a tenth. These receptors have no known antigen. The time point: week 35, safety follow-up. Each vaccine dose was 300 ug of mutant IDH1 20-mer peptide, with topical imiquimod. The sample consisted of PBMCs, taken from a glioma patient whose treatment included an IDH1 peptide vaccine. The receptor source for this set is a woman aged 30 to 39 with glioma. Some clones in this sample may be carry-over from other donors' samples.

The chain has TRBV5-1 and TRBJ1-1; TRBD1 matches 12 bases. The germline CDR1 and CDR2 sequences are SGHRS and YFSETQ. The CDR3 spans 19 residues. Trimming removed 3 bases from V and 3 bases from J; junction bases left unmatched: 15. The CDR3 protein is CASSSPGQGAILGDTEAFF. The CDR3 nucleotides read TGCGCCAGCAGCTCCCCGGGACAGGGGGCAATTTTAGGGGACACTGAAGCTTTCTTT.

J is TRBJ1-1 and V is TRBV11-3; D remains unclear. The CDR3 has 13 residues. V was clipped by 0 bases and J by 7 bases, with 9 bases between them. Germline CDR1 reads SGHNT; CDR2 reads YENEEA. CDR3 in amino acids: CASSLDGNFEAFF. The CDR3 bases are TGTGCCAGCAGCTTAGATGGGAACTTTGAAGCTTTCTTT.

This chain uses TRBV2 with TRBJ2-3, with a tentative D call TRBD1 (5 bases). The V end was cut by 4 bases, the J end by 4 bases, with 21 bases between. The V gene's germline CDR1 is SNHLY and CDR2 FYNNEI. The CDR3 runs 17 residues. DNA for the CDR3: TGTGCCAGCAGTGCCCTCTTGGCTCAGGGTGCCGCAGATACGCAGTATTTT. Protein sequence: CASSALLAQGAADTQYF.

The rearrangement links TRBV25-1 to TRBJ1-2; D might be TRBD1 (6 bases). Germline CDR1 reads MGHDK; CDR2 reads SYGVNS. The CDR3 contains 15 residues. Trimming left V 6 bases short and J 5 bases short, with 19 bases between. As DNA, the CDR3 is TGTGCCAGCAGCAGTCCGGGGGCTGGAATTTATGGCTACACCTTC. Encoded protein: CASSSPGAGIYGYTF.

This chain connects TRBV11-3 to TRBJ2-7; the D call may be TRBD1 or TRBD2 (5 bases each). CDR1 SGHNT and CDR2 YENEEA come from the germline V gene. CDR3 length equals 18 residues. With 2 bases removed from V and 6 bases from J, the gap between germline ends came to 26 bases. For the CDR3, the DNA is TGTGCCAGCAGCTTATCTTTCGGGGCGAGAGGCACAAAGGGCGAGCAGTACTTC. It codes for CASSLSFGARGTKGEQYF. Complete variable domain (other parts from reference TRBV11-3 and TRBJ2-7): EAGVVQSPRYKIIEKKQPVAFWCNPISGHNTLYWYLQNLGQGPELLIRYENEEAVDDSQLPKDRFSAERLKGVDSTLKIQPAELGDSAVYLCASSLSFGARGTKGEQYFGPGTRLTVT.

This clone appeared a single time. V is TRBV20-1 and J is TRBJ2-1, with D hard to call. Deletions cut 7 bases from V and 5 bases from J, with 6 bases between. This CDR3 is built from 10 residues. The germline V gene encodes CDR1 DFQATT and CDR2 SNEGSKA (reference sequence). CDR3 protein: CSGKNNEQFF. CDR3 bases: TGCAGTGGAAAGAACAATGAGCAGTTCTTC.

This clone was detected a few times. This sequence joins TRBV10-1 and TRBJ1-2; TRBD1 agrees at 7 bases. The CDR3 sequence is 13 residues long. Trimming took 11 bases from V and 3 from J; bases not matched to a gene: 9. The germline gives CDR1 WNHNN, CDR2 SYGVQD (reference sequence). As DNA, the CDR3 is TGCGCCCCCAAGAACGGGACAGACTATGGCTACACCTTC. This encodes CAPKNGTDYGYTF.

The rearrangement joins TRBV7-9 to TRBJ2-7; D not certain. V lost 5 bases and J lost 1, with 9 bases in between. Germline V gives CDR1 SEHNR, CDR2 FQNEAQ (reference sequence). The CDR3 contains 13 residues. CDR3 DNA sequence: TGTGCCAGCAGCAATCATGCGTCCTACGAGCAGTACTTC. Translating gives CASSNHASYEQYF.

CDR3 sequence (DNA): TGTGCCAGCTCCCCCCCCGAGGGCCTCTACGAGCAGTACTTC. Translated: CASSPPEGLYEQYF. This chain joins TRBV18 and TRBJ2-7; D is perhaps TRBD2 (5 bases). Deletions cut 6 bases from V and 3 bases from J, with 15 bases between. The germline CDR1 and CDR2 sequences are KGHSH and LQKENI. CDR3 length: 14 amino acids. Filled out from reference TRBV18 and TRBJ2-7, the complete variable domain reads NAGVMQNPRHLVRRRGQEARLRCSPMKGHSHVYWYRQLPEEGLKFMVYLQKENIIDESGMPKERFSAEFPKEGPSILRIQQVVRGDSAAYFCASSPPEGLYEQYFGPGTRLTVT.

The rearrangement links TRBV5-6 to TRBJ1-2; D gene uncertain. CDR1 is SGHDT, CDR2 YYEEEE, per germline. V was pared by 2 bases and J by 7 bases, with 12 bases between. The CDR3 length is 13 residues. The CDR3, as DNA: TGTGCCAGCAGCTTAGGAACGTTCGCTGGCTACACCTTC. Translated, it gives CASSLGTFAGYTF.

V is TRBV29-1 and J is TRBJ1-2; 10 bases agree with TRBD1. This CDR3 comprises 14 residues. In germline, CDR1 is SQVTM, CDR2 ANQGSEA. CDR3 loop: CTDTPGTGDDGYTF. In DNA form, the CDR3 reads TGCACAGACACTCCAGGGACAGGGGATGATGGCTACACCTTC.